This record looks at one T cell receptor beta chain sequence and its context. Its cognate antigen is unknown. This sample is part of a study of cytomegalovirus exposure and HLA in healthy donors. Overall study results and limits: TCR beta chains numbering about 160 were designated cytomegalovirus-associated.

Germline V lookup: CDR1 SNHLY, CDR2 FYNNEI. Trimming removed 11 bases from V and 5 bases from J; junction bases left unmatched: 12. The CDR3 covers 13 residues. The PCR ran on 60 Vbeta and 13 Jbeta primers. Assay: immunoSEQ multiplex PCR; the TCRdb copy retains only in-frame clones and omits some. The table shows 150,000 to 200,000 clones, with around four fifths occurring only once. This receptor was obtained from a man between 45 and 60 years old in good health and CMV-seropositive. The source material was PBMCs. V usage is TRBV2 and J usage is TRBJ2-7; TRBD1 agrees at 7 bases. The CDR3 sequence: CAARQGRDDEQYF. CDR3 coding DNA: TGTGCCGCCCGACAGGGAAGGGATGACGAGCAGTACTTC.